The 22 T cell receptor beta chains below come from one sample, sequenced in a study of shared clonotypes between healthy human individuals. Generated by immunoSEQ multiplex PCR, the TCRdb table keeps only in-frame clones and is missing some. The data contain 2.3 million or so clones, over 90% of them singletons. Sequenced input: naive CD4+ T cells from PBMCs. Subset denoted: CD45RA+ positively selected. The receptors stem from a man between 18 and 35 years old in good health. Some clones in this sample may be carry-over from other donors' samples.

Turning to this clone: At one end, the junction sequence differs from germline, possibly due to a read error. The rearrangement uses TRBV4-3 and TRBJ2-2, with D possibly matching TRBD2 (6 bases). Per germline, CDR1 LGHNA and CDR2 YSLEER. The CDR3 is 13 residues long. The CDR3 sequence is CASSQDLIGDSIF. The CDR3 nucleotides read TGCGCCAGCAGCCAAGATCTGATCGGGGACTCGATTTTT.

This clone was found once. DNA of the CDR3: TGTGCCAGTAGTATAGTCACCCGGGGAGGGGTCTACCAGAACACCGGGGAGCTGTTTTTT. This gives the protein CASSIVTRGGVYQNTGELFF. V usage is TRBV19 and J usage is TRBJ2-2, with TRBD2 matching over 7 bases. The CDR3 spans 20 residues. V trimming: 1 base; J trimming: 1 base; junction bases outside the gene matches: 15. Germline V gene data show CDR1 as LNHDA and CDR2 as SQIVND (reference sequence).

Remarks on this clone: This sample includes further DNA sequences coding for the same CDR3. The CDR3 reads CASSPQGPEAFF. The CDR3, as DNA: TGTGCCAGCAGCCCCCAGGGTCCTGAAGCTTTCTTT. The chain has TRBV7-9 and TRBJ1-1, with a possible D match to TRBD1 (5 bases). The V end lost 5 bases, the J end lost 6 bases, and 10 bases lay between the germline ends. The germline V gene encodes CDR1 SEHNR and CDR2 FQNEAQ (reference sequence). This CDR3 is built from 12 residues.

The chain recombines TRBV14 with TRBJ1-2, with 9 positions matching TRBD1. This CDR3 spans 16 amino acids. J was trimmed by 4 bases and V by 3 bases; bases with no gene match: 9. In germline, CDR1 is SGHDN, CDR2 FVKESK. CDR3 protein: CASSHAMGQGVYGYTF. As DNA, the CDR3 is TGTGCCAGCAGCCACGCAATGGGACAGGGTGTCTATGGCTACACCTTC.

This clone was observed a few times. This chain uses TRBV19 with TRBJ2-1; maybe TRBD2 (5 bases). CDR1 is LNHDA, CDR2 SQIVND, per germline (reference sequence). The CDR3 extends over 14 amino acids. The ends were cut back, 5 bases at V and 9 bases at J, with 17 bases in the middle. The CDR3, as DNA: TGTGCCAGTAGTCCCCCTTTAGCGTCTACTGAGCAGTTCTTC. This encodes CASSPPLASTEQFF.

This rearrangement joins TRBV7-2 to TRBJ2-3, with 11 bases identical to TRBD2. The CDR3 covers 18 residues. CDR1 is SGHTA, CDR2 FQGNSA, per germline. Unmatched junction bases numbered 14, after V lost 1 base and J lost 8 bases. The CDR3 spells CASSLGYSGRAGGVTQYF. The CDR3 DNA follows: TGTGCCAGCAGCTTAGGGTATAGCGGGAGGGCGGGAGGAGTTACGCAGTATTTT.

The chain employs TRBV15 and TRBJ2-1; D ambiguous. CDR3 length: 12 residues. Germline V gene sequence: CDR1 LNHNV, CDR2 YYDKDF (reference sequence). Trimming left V 0 bases short and J 10 bases short, with 7 bases between. DNA of the CDR3: TGTGCCACCAGCAGAGAGGTGGGAGAGCAGTTCTTC. It encodes CATSREVGEQFF.

DNA for the CDR3: TGCGCCAGCAGAGTGTGCATAGGGGGGGCCTATGGCTACACCTTC. Translation gives CASRVCIGGAYGYTF. The chain joins TRBV10-1 to TRBJ1-2, with a possible D match to TRBD1 (6 bases). Trimming cost V 6 bases and J 4 bases, with 18 bases left between them. CDR1 is WNHNN and CDR2 is SYGVQD in the germline V gene (reference sequence). The CDR3 is 15 residues long.

The chain recombines TRBV5-1 with TRBJ1-1; maybe TRBD1 (5 bases). V was shortened by 5 bases and J by 7 bases, with 18 bases between the two germline ends. CDR1 SGHRS and CDR2 YFSETQ come from the germline V gene. The CDR3 consists of 14 residues. CDR3 residues: CASRTGAGKGEAFF. The CDR3 region has the DNA TGCGCCAGCAGGACCGGGGCGGGGAAGGGTGAAGCTTTCTTT.

The J gene is TRBJ2-3, the V gene TRBV6-5; no definite D call. The V gene lost 0 bases and the J gene lost 3 bases, with 10 bases spanning the gap. The CDR3 loop spans 15 amino acids. Germline CDR1 MNHEY, CDR2 SVGAGI. CDR3 sequence: CASSYSFTTTDTQYF. CDR3 coding DNA: TGTGCCAGCAGTTACTCCTTCACCACAACAGATACGCAGTATTTT.

This sequence joins TRBV7-2 and TRBJ2-5, with 11 bases identical to TRBD1. The germline gives CDR1 SGHTA, CDR2 FQGNSA. The CDR3 loop spans 16 amino acids. The V and J ends lost 5 bases and 4 bases, in that order; junction bases with no gene match: 9. The CDR3 sequence: CASSPQKGTGGETQYF. The CDR3 region has the DNA TGTGCCAGCAGCCCCCAGAAGGGGACAGGGGGAGAGACCCAGTACTTC.

In its sample, this clone was seen once. This chain joins TRBV2 and TRBJ1-5, with unresolved D. Germline V CDR1 and CDR2: SNHLY, FYNNEI. Trimming took 8 bases from V and 5 from J, leaving 13 bases between them. The CDR3 spans 13 residues. CDR3 coding DNA: TGTGCCAGCGCCTTGCAAAAGCATCAGCCCCAGCATTTT. Translation gives CASALQKHQPQHF.

V gene TRBV5-1 combines with J gene TRBJ2-6, with TRBD1 matching 8 bases. The V segment lost 6 bases and the J segment 0 bases; nucleotides outside the gene matches: 8. In germline, CDR1 is SGHRS, CDR2 YFSETQ. CDR3 length equals 17 residues. As DNA, the CDR3 is TGCGCCAGCACGGGGACAGGCTACTCCTCTGGGGCCAACGTCCTGACTTTC. It encodes CASTGTGYSSGANVLTF.

The genes are TRBV11-3 and TRBJ2-1; 11 nucleotides align to TRBD2. CDR3 length equals 15 residues. Germline values: CDR1 SGHNT, CDR2 YENEEA. The ends lost 5 bases at V and 5 bases at J; junction bases unmatched: 5. The CDR3 bases are TGTGCCAGCAGCATCACTAGCGGGAGCAACAATGAGCAGTTCTTC. It translates to CASSITSGSNNEQFF. The full variable domain, its missing parts supplied by reference TRBV11-3 and TRBJ2-1, is EAGVVQSPRYKIIEKKQPVAFWCNPISGHNTLYWYLQNLGQGPELLIRYENEEAVDDSQLPKDRFSAERLKGVDSTLKIQPAELGDSAVYLCASSITSGSNNEQFFGPGTRLTVL.

This clone appeared a single time. The chain has TRBV6-5 and TRBJ1-1; D gene ambiguous. V was trimmed by 0 bases and J by 6 bases, leaving 11 bases between them. This CDR3 comprises 14 residues. Germline-derived CDR1 and CDR2 are MNHEY and SVGAGI. CDR3 sequence: CASSYSLTSSEAFF. Here the CDR3 DNA reads TGTGCCAGCAGTTACTCACTGACATCTTCTGAAGCTTTCTTT.

This clone has a single count. The chain joins TRBV15 to TRBJ2-7, with 7 bases aligning to TRBD1. Germline loops: CDR1 LNHNV, CDR2 YYDKDF (reference sequence). The V and J ends lost 5 bases and 6 bases, in that order; junction bases with no gene match: 7. The CDR3 runs to 13 residues. The CDR3: CATSLDRVGEQYF. The CDR3 nucleotides are TGTGCCACCAGCTTAGACAGGGTGGGCGAGCAGTACTTC.

This rearrangement joins TRBV5-1 to TRBJ2-1; D call uncertain. The germline gives CDR1 SGHRS, CDR2 YFSETQ. V lost 4 bases to trimming and J lost 6 bases, with 11 bases between them. The CDR3 totals 13 residues. The CDR3 is CASSSPPLNEQFF. CDR3 DNA sequence: TGCGCCAGCAGCAGCCCTCCTCTCAATGAGCAGTTCTTC.

The chain has TRBV28 and TRBJ1-4; D unclear. In germline, CDR1 is MDHEN, CDR2 SYDVKM. CDR3 length: 13 residues. Trimming pared 8 bases from V and 4 bases from J, leaving 11 bases between. The CDR3 bases are TGTGCCAGCCTCGAAGGGATTAATGAAAAACTGTTTTTT. Amino acids: CASLEGINEKLFF.

The rearrangement uses TRBV28 and TRBJ2-3; 8 bases are shared with TRBD2. Trimming removed 6 bases from V and 5 bases from J; junction bases left unmatched: 7. The CDR3 spans 14 residues. Per the germline V gene, CDR1 is MDHEN and CDR2 is SYDVKM. CDR3 region: CASRSAGVVDTQYF. As DNA, the CDR3 is TGTGCCAGCAGGTCAGCGGGAGTGGTAGATACGCAGTATTTT.

In the case of this clone: Within the sample, other DNA sequences also encode this same CDR3. The chain employs TRBV5-1 and TRBJ2-2, with 8 bases lining up with TRBD2. The CDR3 has 15 residues. Germline V lookup: CDR1 SGHRS, CDR2 YFSETQ. Trimming cost V 4 bases and J 1 base; bases outside gene matches: 3. CDR3 sequence reads: CASSLSGGNTGELFF. CDR3 nucleotides: TGCGCCAGCAGCCTAAGCGGGGGGAACACCGGGGAGCTGTTTTTT.

The chain carries TRBV5-1 and TRBJ2-1; 8 positions match TRBD2. Germline trimming cut 4 bases from V and 8 bases from J; bases unmatched to any gene: 11. The germline CDR1 and CDR2 sequences are SGHRS and YFSETQ. The CDR3 is made up of 15 amino acids. In nucleotides, the CDR3 is TGCGCCAGCAGCCCGGGACTAGGTGTTGGCGATGAGCAGTTCTTC. Protein sequence: CASSPGLGVGDEQFF.

The V and J genes are TRBV29-1 and TRBJ1-2; a possible D gene is TRBD1 (5 bases). V lost 4 bases and J 4 bases, leaving 13 bases between the germline ends. The CDR3 runs to 13 residues. Germline V gives CDR1 SQVTM, CDR2 ANQGSEA. The CDR3 DNA is TGCAGCGTTGGGGGGGAGGGAAGCTATGGCTACACCTTC. Amino acid sequence: CSVGGEGSYGYTF.